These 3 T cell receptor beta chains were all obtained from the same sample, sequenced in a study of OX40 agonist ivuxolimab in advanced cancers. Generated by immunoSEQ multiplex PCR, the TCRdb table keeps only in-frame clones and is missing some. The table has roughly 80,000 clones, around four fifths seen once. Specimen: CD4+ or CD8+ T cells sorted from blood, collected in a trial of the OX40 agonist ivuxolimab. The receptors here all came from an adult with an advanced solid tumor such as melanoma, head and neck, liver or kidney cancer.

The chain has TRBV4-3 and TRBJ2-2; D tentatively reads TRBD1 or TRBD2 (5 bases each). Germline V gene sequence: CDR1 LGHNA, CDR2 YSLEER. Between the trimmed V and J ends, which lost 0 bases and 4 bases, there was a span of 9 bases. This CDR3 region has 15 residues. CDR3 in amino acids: CASSQEMRGTGELFF. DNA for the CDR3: TGCGCCAGCAGCCAAGAGATGAGGGGCACCGGGGAGCTGTTTTTT.

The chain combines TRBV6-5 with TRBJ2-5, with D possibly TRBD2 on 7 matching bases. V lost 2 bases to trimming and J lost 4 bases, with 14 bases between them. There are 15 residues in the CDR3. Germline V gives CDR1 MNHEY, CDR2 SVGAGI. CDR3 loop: CASSYLGGASETQYF. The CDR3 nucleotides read TGTGCCAGCAGTTACCTAGGGGGGGCCTCAGAGACCCAGTACTTC.

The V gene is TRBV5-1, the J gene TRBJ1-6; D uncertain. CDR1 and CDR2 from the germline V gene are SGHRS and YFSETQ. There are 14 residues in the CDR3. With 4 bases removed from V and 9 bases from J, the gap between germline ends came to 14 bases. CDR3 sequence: CASSPDNGGSPLHF. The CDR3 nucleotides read TGCGCCAGCAGCCCTGACAACGGCGGTTCACCCCTCCACTTT.